Sequencing of this T cell receptor beta chain was carried out in a study of cytomegalovirus exposure and HLA in healthy donors. Study context: The same platform used for the 666 first-cohort repertoires was also used for the 95 to 150 validation repertoires, as a later analysis reported.

The V and J ends lost 2 bases and 0 bases respectively, with 11 bases between them. Germline values: CDR1 SEHNR, CDR2 FQNEAQ (reference sequence). The CDR3 is made up of 15 amino acids. Overall study results and limits: Some TCR beta chains (roughly 160 of them) were listed as cytomegalovirus-associated. The tendency of first-cohort TCR clusters to co-occur in the roughly 110 validation repertoires was identified by a subsequent analysis.

Separate from the approximately 670-subject first cohort was the roughly 120-subject validation cohort, to which the donors belonged. Comment on this clone: No antigen is known for it.

Data came from immunoSEQ multiplex PCR; TCRdb stores just in-frame clones and leaves some out. The profile shows about 82,000 clones, around 92% of them singletons. The source is a young man in good health and CMV-seronegative. The sequencing sample was made of PBMCs. The V gene is TRBV7-9, the J gene TRBJ2-7, with D maybe TRBD1 (7 bases). This chain's CDR3 is CASSLQGGPSYEQYF. The CDR3, as DNA: TGTGCCAGCAGCTTACAGGGGGGACCCTCCTACGAGCAGTACTTC.